The clone carrying this TCR beta chain was seen only a few times. The antigen is undetermined. This record belongs to a study of post-analysis software for immune sequencing data. Findings and caveats of the study: TRBV5-6, TRBV5-1 and TRBV20-1 belonged to a set of roughly five TRBV segments that were more frequent in patients than controls. Clustering by F measure revealed strong co-clustering among samples prepared together in one batch.

With V trimmed by 3 bases and J by 0 bases, 8 bases remained unmatched. The CDR3 covers 17 residues. Per the germline V gene, CDR1 is LNHDA and CDR2 is SQIVND (reference sequence). Carried by the TCR beta cDNA libraries were unique molecular identifiers. TCRdb independently ran MiXCR on the PCR reads; one entry per CDR3 protein. The sample holds a few hundred thousand distinct CDR3 sequences, 30% to 40% seen once. The sequence derives from a girl aged 2-10 years with multiple sclerosis. The sample comprised blood. The J gene is TRBJ1-2, the V gene TRBV19, with 9 bases identical to TRBD1. DNA of the CDR3: TGTGCCAGTAGTATCGGGACAGGGATTACCCCTAACTATGGCTACACCTTC. It is translated as CASSIGTGITPNYGYTF.